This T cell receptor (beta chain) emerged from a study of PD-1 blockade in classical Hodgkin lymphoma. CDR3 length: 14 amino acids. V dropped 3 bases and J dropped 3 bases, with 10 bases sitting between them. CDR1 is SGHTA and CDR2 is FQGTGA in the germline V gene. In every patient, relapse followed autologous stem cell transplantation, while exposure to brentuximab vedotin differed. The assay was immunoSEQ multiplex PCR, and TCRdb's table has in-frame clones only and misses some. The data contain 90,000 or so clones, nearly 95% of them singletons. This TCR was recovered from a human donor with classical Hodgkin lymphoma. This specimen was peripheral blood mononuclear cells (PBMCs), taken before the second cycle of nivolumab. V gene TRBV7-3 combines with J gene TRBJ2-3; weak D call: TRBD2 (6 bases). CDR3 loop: CASSFDRGTDTQYF. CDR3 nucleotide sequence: TGTGCCAGCAGCTTTGACCGGGGGACAGATACGCAGTATTTT.